The sample holds a few counts of the clone carrying this T cell receptor (beta chain). The antigen is unknown. Amplified TCR beta CDR3 regions derived from RNA transcripts. The HTBI primer set was used in a first-round RT-PCR of the TCR CDR3. In TCRdb, the multiplex PCR reads were re-called with MiXCR into one record per CDR3 protein. The sample lists a few hundred thousand distinct CDR3 sequences; approximately 13% were seen once. The entry originates in a study of T cells in Graves' hyperthyroidism and ophthalmopathy. Based on clinical symptoms, serum thyroxine and TRAb, thyroid ultrasound and orbital computed tomography, diagnoses were reached. Germline CDR1 SGHDT, CDR2 YYEEEE. CDR3 length: 16 amino acids. V was clipped by 4 bases and J by 4 bases; unmatched bases: 12. Notes on the study in general: The blood repertoire included most of the expanded thyroid clonotypes above 0.001.

This rearrangement joins TRBV5-6 to TRBJ2-5; 8 bases line up with TRBD2. This receptor was obtained from a woman between 40 and 50 years old with Graves' ophthalmopathy. Sequenced sample: blood. DNA for the CDR3: TGTGCCAGCAGCCGGACCGGGGGGGCGATTCTAGAGACCCAGTACTTC. Translation gives CASSRTGGAILETQYF.